One and the same sample provided the 27 T cell receptor beta chains below, sequenced in a study of T cell changes during pregnancy in multiple sclerosis. Assay: immunoSEQ multiplex PCR; the TCRdb copy retains only in-frame clones and omits some. The repertoire includes around 70,000 clones, roughly 90% of them detected once, and roughly 3.7% sits in the top ten. The source was peripheral blood, collected after pregnancy. All receptors derive from a female donor in good health, enrolled as a control in a pregnancy study.

The chain uses TRBV4-1 and TRBJ1-1; D is undetermined. V was pared by 3 bases and J by 1 base, with 3 bases between. The CDR3 is made up of 12 amino acids. From germline, CDR1 is MGHRA and CDR2 YSYEKL. For the CDR3, the DNA is TGCGCCAGCAGCCACCGGAACACTGAAGCTTTCTTT. Translating it yields CASSHRNTEAFF.

V is TRBV18 and J is TRBJ2-7; 12 bases line up with TRBD1. Losses at the gene ends were 0 bases for V and 4 bases for J; bases not matched to a gene: 10. Germline CDR1 and CDR2: KGHSH and LQKENI. The CDR3 spans 18 residues. The CDR3 bases are TGTGCCAGCTCACCACCGGGGACAGGGGGCTGGCTGGGATACGAGCAGTACTTC. Encoded protein: CASSPPGTGGWLGYEQYF. Full variable domain (rest looked up from reference TRBV18 and TRBJ2-7): NAGVMQNPRHLVRRRGQEARLRCSPMKGHSHVYWYRQLPEEGLKFMVYLQKENIIDESGMPKERFSAEFPKEGPSILRIQQVVRGDSAAYFCASSPPGTGGWLGYEQYFGPGTRLTVT.

This clone was seen once. CDR3 in DNA: TGTGCCAGCAGTGGGGACAGAAATGGCTACACCTTC. Protein product: CASSGDRNGYTF. J is TRBJ1-2 and V is TRBV6-5; 7 bases are a match to TRBD1. Germline V gene sequence: CDR1 MNHEY, CDR2 SVGAGI. CDR3 size: 12 residues. V lost 5 bases, J lost 6 bases, and 3 bases stayed unmatched.

The chain uses TRBV9 and TRBJ2-5; the D gene is possibly TRBD2 (6 bases). This CDR3 contains 13 residues. CDR1 and CDR2 from the germline V gene are SGDLS and YYNGEE. V dropped 4 bases and J dropped 1 base, with 8 bases sitting between them. In DNA form, the CDR3 reads TGTGCCAGCAGCCGGGACTTCCAAGAGACCCAGTACTTC. Translated, it gives CASSRDFQETQYF.

Only one count was recorded for this clone. This rearrangement joins TRBV19 to TRBJ2-1; TRBD2 matches 8 bases. This CDR3 region has 13 residues. The germline CDR1 and CDR2 sequences are LNHDA and SQIVND (reference sequence). The ends lost 7 bases at V and 4 bases at J; junction bases unmatched: 3. In DNA, the CDR3 is TGTGCCAGTATGGCGGGAGGATACAATGAGCAGTTCTTC. Protein product: CASMAGGYNEQFF.

This chain uses TRBV9 with TRBJ1-5; D gene uncertain. This CDR3 contains 13 residues. Trimming left V 2 bases short and J 3 bases short, with 6 bases between. Per germline, CDR1 SGDLS and CDR2 YYNGEE. The CDR3 DNA is TGTGCCAGCAGCGTTAGTGTCAATCAGCCCCAGCATTTT. Its protein is CASSVSVNQPQHF.

The chain combines TRBV18 with TRBJ2-1, with D possibly being TRBD2 (6 bases). Deletions cut 8 bases from V and 6 bases from J, with 17 bases between. This CDR3 has 14 amino acids. Germline assignment: CDR1 KGHSH and CDR2 LQKENI. The CDR3 DNA sequence: TGTGCCAGCGCAATAGGAGGGAGTGGCAATGAGCAGTTCTTC. This codes for CASAIGGSGNEQFF.

The chain joins TRBV30 to TRBJ1-5; D not resolved. The CDR3 totals 13 residues. Germline assignment: CDR1 GTSNPN and CDR2 SVGIG (reference sequence). The germline V and J ends were trimmed by 1 base and 2 bases, with 6 bases remaining between them. As DNA, the CDR3 is TGTGCCTGGAGTGGCGGGGGCAATCAGCCCCAGCATTTT. It translates to CAWSGGGNQPQHF.

This chain links TRBV1 with TRBJ2-2; TRBD2, the D gene given by the table, was not confirmed from the DNA. TRBV1 is a recognized pseudogene. CDR3 length equals 21 residues. The CDR3 sequence: CTSSQESSGGTNYYYTGELFF. The DNA for the CDR3 is TGCACCAGCAGCCAAGAAAGTAGCGGGGGAACCAACTACTATTACACCGGGGAGCTGTTTTTT.

Here the CDR3 DNA reads TGTGCCAGCAGTTTCGAGGGCGGGTATGGCTACACCTTC. Protein: CASSFEGGYGYTF. The chain couples TRBV28 to TRBJ1-2; D remains unclear. The CDR3 is 13 residues long. V shed 3 bases and J shed 5 bases, with 10 bases lying between them. In germline, CDR1 is MDHEN, CDR2 SYDVKM.

The chain recombines TRBV10-3 with TRBJ2-7; 8 positions agree with TRBD2. The V gene's germline CDR1 is ENHRY and CDR2 SYGVKD. The CDR3 length is 12 residues. J lost 3 bases, V lost 8 bases, and 3 bases had no gene match. As DNA, the CDR3 is TGTGCCATCGCGGGAGGTAACTACGAGCAGTACTTC. This translates into CAIAGGNYEQYF.

Here the CDR3 reads CASSNRDLVIEQFF. CDR3 DNA: TGTGCCAGCAGCAACCGGGACTTGGTGATAGAGCAGTTCTTC. The V gene is TRBV7-9, the J gene TRBJ2-1; a weak D match, TRBD2 (6 bases). The V gene lost 5 bases and the J gene lost 10 bases, with 18 bases spanning the gap. This CDR3 has 14 amino acids. CDR1 and CDR2 (germline): SEHNR, FQNEAQ (reference sequence).

V gene TRBV29-1 combines with J gene TRBJ2-5; 10 nucleotides agree with TRBD1. The trim removed 4 bases at V and 3 bases at J, leaving 11 bases unmatched. The CDR3 is made up of 16 amino acids. Germline CDR1 and CDR2: SQVTM and ANQGSEA. CDR3 region: CSVVPLDRGEEETQYF. DNA for the CDR3: TGCAGCGTTGTTCCTTTGGACAGGGGGGAGGAAGAGACCCAGTACTTC.

This clone was recorded once. The chain employs TRBV4-1 and TRBJ1-2; 12 bases line up with TRBD1. The CDR3 is 15 residues long. Germline V gene lookup returns CDR1 MGHRA and CDR2 YSYEKL. J gave up 10 bases and V 4 bases, and 10 bases lay outside the gene matches. CDR3 sequence reads: CASSRSAGTGGDYTF. For the CDR3, the DNA is TGCGCCAGCAGCCGCTCGGCCGGGACAGGGGGCGACTACACCTTC.

The gene calls are TRBV29-1 and TRBJ2-3, with 8 bases lining up with TRBD1. CDR1 is SQVTM, CDR2 ANQGSEA, per germline. After removal of 7 bases from V and 0 bases from J, the junction contained 12 bases not matched to a gene. The CDR3 runs 16 residues. The CDR3 sequence: CSARTTGQGSTDTQYF. CDR3 nucleotide sequence: TGCAGCGCCCGCACAACAGGACAGGGAAGCACAGATACGCAGTATTTT.

The chain joins TRBV10-1 to TRBJ2-3; 10 nucleotides align to TRBD2. This CDR3 has 18 residues. V was pared by 2 bases and J by 0 bases, with 8 bases of the junction left unmatched. Per germline, CDR1 WNHNN and CDR2 SYGVQD (reference sequence). This chain's CDR3 is CASSETLAGGLSTDTQYF. The CDR3 coding sequence is TGCGCCAGCAGTGAGACCTTAGCGGGGGGCCTTAGCACAGATACGCAGTATTTT.

The rearrangement links TRBV19 to TRBJ2-1; 9 nucleotides agree with TRBD1. The CDR3 is made up of 16 amino acids. With 4 bases clipped from V and 2 bases from J, the junction kept 6 bases outside the gene matches. From germline, CDR1 is LNHDA and CDR2 SQIVND (reference sequence). The CDR3 reads CASSTPGQGTYNEQFF. The CDR3 nucleotides read TGTGCCAGTAGTACACCCGGACAGGGGACCTACAATGAGCAGTTCTTC. The full variable domain, rest sourced from reference TRBV19 and TRBJ2-1, is DGGITQSPKYLFRKEGQNVTLSCEQNLNHDAMYWYRQDPGQGLRLIYYSQIVNDFQKGDIAEGYSVSREKKESFPLTVTSAQKNPTAFYLCASSTPGQGTYNEQFFGPGTRLTVL.

The chain carries TRBV5-1 and TRBJ1-4; D is possibly TRBD1 (6 bases). The CDR3 contains 17 residues. CDR1 is SGHRS and CDR2 is YFSETQ in the germline V gene. The V end lost 0 bases, the J end lost 6 bases, and 18 bases lay between the germline ends. CDR3 residues: CASSLVGRGFGYEKLFF. The CDR3 DNA reads TGCGCCAGCAGCTTGGTGGGCAGGGGTTTTGGGTATGAAAAACTGTTTTTT.

This clone was seen only a few times. This rearrangement joins TRBV7-9 to TRBJ1-3; D is undetermined. CDR1 SEHNR and CDR2 FQNEAQ come from the germline V gene (reference sequence). V lost 1 base, J lost 0 bases, and 7 bases lay in between. CDR3 length equals 15 residues. CDR3 amino acids: CASSLGALSGNTIYF. CDR3 sequence (DNA): TGTGCCAGCAGCTTAGGGGCCCTCTCTGGAAACACCATATATTTT.

The V gene is TRBV6-4, the J gene TRBJ2-1; D is possibly TRBD2 (5 bases). Trimming stripped 4 bases from V and 5 bases from J, with 9 bases between. The CDR3 is 13 residues long. Germline CDR1 is MRHNA and CDR2 is SNTAGT. The CDR3 sequence: CASSVGADNEQFF. The CDR3 nucleotides read TGTGCCAGCAGTGTTGGAGCGGACAATGAGCAGTTCTTC.

As concerns this clone: Other DNA sequences in this specimen translate into the identical CDR3. J is TRBJ2-1 and V is TRBV28; D is undetermined. CDR3 length: 11 residues. V was pared by 3 bases and J by 6 bases, with 3 bases between. Germline loops: CDR1 MDHEN, CDR2 SYDVKM. The CDR3 region is CASSFLNEQFF. The CDR3 DNA is TGTGCCAGCAGTTTCCTCAATGAGCAGTTCTTC.

This rearrangement joins TRBV7-2 to TRBJ2-1; D is ambiguous. The germline CDR1 and CDR2 sequences are SGHTA and FQGNSA. The CDR3 spans 15 residues. V lost 1 base to trimming and J lost 4 bases, with 11 bases between them. The CDR3 loop is CASSLGIAAYNEQFF. In nucleotides, the CDR3 is TGTGCCAGCAGCTTAGGGATTGCGGCATACAATGAGCAGTTCTTC.

This clone was seen once. V and J are TRBV27 and TRBJ1-5, with D possibly matching TRBD1 (6 bases). This CDR3 comprises 14 residues. Trimming removed 8 bases at V and 5 bases at J, with 16 bases between. CDR1 is MNHEY, CDR2 SMNVEV, per germline (reference sequence). CDR3 nucleotide sequence: TGTGCCAGCCGACGGGACATTCGTCATCAGCCCCAGCATTTT. This codes for CASRRDIRHQPQHF.

V usage is TRBV7-9 and J usage is TRBJ1-2, with 9 bases aligning to TRBD1. CDR1 is SEHNR, CDR2 FQNEAQ, per germline (reference sequence). This CDR3 contains 14 residues. The trim removed 2 bases at V and 8 bases at J, leaving 6 bases unmatched. CDR3 nucleotides: TGTGCCAGCAGCTTACCCCGGACAGGGGACGGCTACACCTTC. Translating gives CASSLPRTGDGYTF.

The chain has TRBV18 and TRBJ1-2; no firm D call. CDR3 length: 15 residues. Germline V gene sequence: CDR1 KGHSH, CDR2 LQKENI. With 3 bases removed from V and 0 bases from J, the gap between germline ends came to 11 bases. DNA of the CDR3: TGTGCCAGCTCACCTCGGGAACTCACTAACTATGGCTACACCTTC. This encodes CASSPRELTNYGYTF.

V usage is TRBV5-1 and J usage is TRBJ2-5; no firm D call. The CDR3 length is 13 residues. Germline lookup yields CDR1 SGHRS and CDR2 YFSETQ. Trimming left V 4 bases short and J 2 bases short, with 9 bases between. CDR3 in amino acids: CASSPDNQETQYF. The CDR3 DNA sequence: TGCGCCAGCAGCCCCGACAATCAAGAGACCCAGTACTTC.

The J gene is TRBJ2-7, the V gene TRBV29-1; D remains unclear. Trimming cost V 7 bases and J 7 bases, with 14 bases left between them. CDR1 is SQVTM and CDR2 is ANQGSEA in the germline V gene. This CDR3 has 11 residues. The CDR3 loop reads CSAAREVEQYF. Here the CDR3 DNA reads TGCAGCGCCGCTCGAGAGGTAGAGCAGTACTTC.